This is a list of T cell receptor beta chains from one sample in a study of blood T cells in healthy people across ages. TCRdb fed the 5' RACE reads into MiXCR, producing one record per CDR3 protein. Of over a million distinct CDR3 sequences in the sample, 40% to 50% were seen once. The sequenced material came from blood. Receptors were obtained from a woman aged 18 to 35 in good health. Each CDR3 is given without its conserved first and last residue. Each record gives: V gene, J gene, CDR3 protein.

TRBV4-1	TRBJ2-7	ASSQAVTSGSSYEQY
TRBV4-2	TRBJ2-2	ASSPRGSGALNTGELF
TRBV7-2	TRBJ1-5	ASSLGAGGSQPQH
TRBV20-1	TRBJ2-7	SARKGAALVYEQY
TRBV18	.	ASSPRQDNEQY
TRBV11-2	TRBJ1-1	ASSILTGARTEAF
TRBV12-3/TRBV12-4	TRBJ1-2	ASSLVFGTGAYGYT
TRBV6-2/TRBV6-3	TRBJ2-7	ASSAGLAGVHEQY
TRBV11-2	TRBJ2-4	ASSSGGREDNEQY
TRBV3-1	TRBJ2-3	ASSQGDYPREMLRIGDTQY
TRBV29-1	TRBJ1-2	SVEDLGTGKRNYGYT
TRBV3-1	TRBJ1-2	ASRPREGANYGYT
TRBV20-1	TRBJ2-7	SARDGDSYEQY
TRBV7-2	TRBJ1-5	ASSQVPFWGPIFPQH
TRBV9	TRBJ2-1	ASSEPSTGGTSEQF
TRBV6-2/TRBV6-3	TRBJ2-4	ASSYLGRNIQY
TRBV7-2	TRBJ2-7	ASSLEPLYEQY
TRBV5-1	TRBJ2-7	ASSLVGQGAHEQY
TRBV20-1	TRBJ2-5	SAIKRGLAGGQETQY
TRBV12-3/TRBV12-4	TRBJ2-5	ASSLLAGLETQY
TRBV20-1	TRBJ1-6	SARPPASLFALH